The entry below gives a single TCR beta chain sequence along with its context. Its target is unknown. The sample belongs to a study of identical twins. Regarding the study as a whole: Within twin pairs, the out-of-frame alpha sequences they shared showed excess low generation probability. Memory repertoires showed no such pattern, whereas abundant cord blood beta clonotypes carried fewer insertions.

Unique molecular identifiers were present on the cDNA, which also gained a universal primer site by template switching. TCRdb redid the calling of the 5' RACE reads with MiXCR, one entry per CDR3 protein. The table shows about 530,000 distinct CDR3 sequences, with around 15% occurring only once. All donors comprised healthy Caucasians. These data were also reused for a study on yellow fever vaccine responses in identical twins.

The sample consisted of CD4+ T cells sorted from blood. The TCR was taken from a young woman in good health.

CDR3 residues: CASSAGTAPYEQYF. CDR3 DNA sequence: TGTGCCAGCAGTGCCGGGACGGCCCCCTACGAGCAGTACTTC. The V gene is TRBV25-1, the J gene TRBJ2-7; D may match TRBD1 or TRBD2 (5 bases each). Trimming left V 4 bases short and J 2 bases short, with 12 bases between. The CDR3 runs to 14 residues. Germline CDR1 MGHDK, CDR2 SYGVNS.